The 10 T cell receptor beta chains below were found in one sample sequenced in a study of blood T cells in healthy people across ages. Alongside a J-beta primer mix, a sample-barcoded 5' primer served in a second PCR lasting about 6 to 11 cycles. TCRdb re-derived calls from the 5' RACE reads in MiXCR, one entry per CDR3 protein. The sample holds about 1.5 million distinct CDR3 sequences; about 45% are singletons and the top ten take just over 4%. The material sequenced was blood. These receptors were taken from a woman in her late teens or twenties in good health.

This clonotype was detected once. This chain uses TRBV30 with TRBJ1-6; TRBD1 agrees at 7 bases. This CDR3 comprises 16 residues. The V gene's germline CDR1 is GTSNPN and CDR2 SVGIG (reference sequence). The trim removed 3 bases at V and 8 bases at J, leaving 13 bases unmatched. The CDR3: CAWSGSGQVFYSPLHF. Written as DNA, the CDR3 is TGTGCCTGGAGCGGAAGCGGACAGGTTTTTTATTCACCCCTCCACTTT. The variable domain in full, with the rest retrieved from reference TRBV30 and TRBJ1-6, is SQTIHQWPATLVQPVGSPLSLECTVEGTSNPNLYWYRQAAGRGLQLLFYSVGIGQISSEVPQNLSASRPQDRQFILSSKKLLLSDSGFYLCAWSGSGQVFYSPLHFGNGTRLTVT.

The J gene is TRBJ1-2, the V gene TRBV20-1; TRBD1 is a possible D gene (5 bases). The CDR3 covers 13 residues. Germline V gene data show CDR1 as DFQATT and CDR2 as SNEGSKA (reference sequence). V gave up 3 bases and J gave up 7 bases, with 15 bases separating them. The DNA for the CDR3 is TGCAGTGCTAGGGATGGTCGACAGTCTGGCTACACCTTC. Encoded protein: CSARDGRQSGYTF.

This sequence joins TRBV27 and TRBJ2-2; D uncertain. Between the trimmed V and J ends, which lost 4 bases and 0 bases, there was a span of 6 bases. The CDR3 length is 14 residues. Germline V CDR1 and CDR2: MNHEY, SMNVEV (reference sequence). CDR3 bases: TGTGCCAGCAGTTCGCGTCCGAACACCGGGGAGCTGTTTTTT. Protein: CASSSRPNTGELFF.

V is TRBV6-6 and J is TRBJ2-7; 7 bases align to TRBD2. This CDR3 comprises 16 residues. The V gene's germline CDR1 is MNHNY and CDR2 SVGAGI (reference sequence). J lost 3 bases, V lost 4 bases, and 12 bases had no gene match. The CDR3 DNA follows: TGTGCCAGCAGTTCCCTCCTGGCGGGAGATCTCTACGAGCAGTACTTC. Protein sequence: CASSSLLAGDLYEQYF.

Concerning this clonotype itself: At one of its ends the junction is not consistent with the germline gene, which may arise from a read error. The genes are TRBV2 and TRBJ2-1; 9 bases fit TRBD2. The CDR3 contains 15 residues. Germline V gene data show CDR1 as SNHLY and CDR2 as FYNNEI. The CDR3 region has the DNA TGTGCCAGCAGCAATAGCGGGAGCTCCTACAATGAGCGGTTCTTC. Its translation is CASSNSGSSYNERFF.

The chain combines TRBV20-1 with TRBJ2-7; possibly TRBD2 for D (6 bases). Per germline, CDR1 DFQATT and CDR2 SNEGSKA (reference sequence). The CDR3 contains 12 residues. Trimming took 0 bases from V and 8 from J, leaving 11 bases between them. The CDR3 sequence: CSARDFGGKQYF. The CDR3 DNA reads as TGCAGTGCTAGAGATTTCGGCGGGAAGCAGTACTTC.

The rearrangement joins TRBV30 to TRBJ2-2; maybe TRBD2 (5 bases). Germline loops: CDR1 GTSNPN, CDR2 SVGIG (reference sequence). Trimming left V 6 bases short and J 1 base short, with 12 bases between. This CDR3 comprises 14 residues. The CDR3 DNA follows: TGTGCCTGCCCGGACTCTCGGAACACCGGGGAGCTGTTTTTT. Protein: CACPDSRNTGELFF.

The gene calls are TRBV7-9 and TRBJ1-5, with D possibly being TRBD1 (6 bases). CDR1 SEHNR and CDR2 FQNEAQ come from the germline V gene (reference sequence). This CDR3 is built from 18 residues. Trimming left V 5 bases short and J 3 bases short, with 23 bases between. The CDR3 sequence is CASSPRQQGQPHNQPQHF. CDR3 sequence (DNA): TGTGCCAGCAGCCCGAGACAACAGGGACAACCCCACAATCAGCCCCAGCATTTT.

The chain combines TRBV20-1 with TRBJ1-2; D uncertain. Germline lookup yields CDR1 DFQATT and CDR2 SNEGSKA (reference sequence). This CDR3 is built from 13 residues. V dropped 3 bases and J dropped 0 bases, with 8 bases sitting between them. CDR3 region: CSARGTTNYGYTF. The CDR3 nucleotides read TGCAGTGCTAGGGGAACAACTAACTATGGCTACACCTTC.

The rearrangement links TRBV7-2 to TRBJ2-7; 7 nucleotides match TRBD1. CDR3 length: 16 residues. From germline, CDR1 is SGHTA and CDR2 FQGNSA. The trim removed 2 bases at V and 11 bases at J, leaving 18 bases unmatched. CDR3 amino acids: CASSLSKGARKETKYF. The CDR3 region has the DNA TGTGCCAGCAGCTTATCCAAGGGGGCGCGGAAAGAGACCAAGTACTTC.